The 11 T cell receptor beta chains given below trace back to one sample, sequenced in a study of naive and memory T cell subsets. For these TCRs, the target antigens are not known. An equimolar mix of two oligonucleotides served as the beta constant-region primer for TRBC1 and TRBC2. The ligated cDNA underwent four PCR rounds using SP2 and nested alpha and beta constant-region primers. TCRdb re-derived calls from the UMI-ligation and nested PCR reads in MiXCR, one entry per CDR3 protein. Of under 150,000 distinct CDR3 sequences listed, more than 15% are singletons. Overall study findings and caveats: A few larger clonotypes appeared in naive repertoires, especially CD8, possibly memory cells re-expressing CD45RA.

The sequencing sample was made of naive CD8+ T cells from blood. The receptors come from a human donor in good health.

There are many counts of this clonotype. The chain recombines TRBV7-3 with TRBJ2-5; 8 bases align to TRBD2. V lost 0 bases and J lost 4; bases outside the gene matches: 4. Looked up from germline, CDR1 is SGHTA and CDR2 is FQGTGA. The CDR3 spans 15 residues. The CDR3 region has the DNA TGTGCCAGCAGCTTAACGGGTCTAGCGGGAGAGACCCAGTACTTC. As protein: CASSLTGLAGETQYF. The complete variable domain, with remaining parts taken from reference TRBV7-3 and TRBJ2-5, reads GAGVSQTPSNKVTEKGKYVELRCDPISGHTALYWYRQSLGQGPEFLIYFQGTGAADDSGLPNDRFFAVRPEGSVSTLKIQRTERGDSAVYLCASSLTGLAGETQYFGPGTRLLVL.

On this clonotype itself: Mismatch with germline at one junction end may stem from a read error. The CDR3 region is CACSPGTGAYEQYF. The CDR3 nucleotides read TGTGCCTGCAGTCCAGGGACAGGGGCATACGAGCAGTACTTC. This chain joins TRBV28 and TRBJ2-7; 10 bases are a match to TRBD1. Germline V gives CDR1 MDHEN, CDR2 SYDVKM. CDR3 size: 14 residues.

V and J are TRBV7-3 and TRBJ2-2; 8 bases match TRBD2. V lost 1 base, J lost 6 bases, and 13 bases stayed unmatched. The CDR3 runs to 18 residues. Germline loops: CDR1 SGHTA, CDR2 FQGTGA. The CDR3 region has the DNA TGTGCCAGCAGCTTAAAAGGGGGACTAGTCGCTTCCCCCGGGGAGCTGTTTTTT. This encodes CASSLKGGLVASPGELFF.

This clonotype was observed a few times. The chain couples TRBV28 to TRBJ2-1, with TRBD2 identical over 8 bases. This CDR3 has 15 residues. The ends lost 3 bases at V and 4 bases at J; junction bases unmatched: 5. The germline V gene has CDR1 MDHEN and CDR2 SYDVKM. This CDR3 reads CASSFSGSPYNEQFF. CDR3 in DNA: TGTGCCAGCAGTTTCAGCGGGAGTCCGTACAATGAGCAGTTCTTC.

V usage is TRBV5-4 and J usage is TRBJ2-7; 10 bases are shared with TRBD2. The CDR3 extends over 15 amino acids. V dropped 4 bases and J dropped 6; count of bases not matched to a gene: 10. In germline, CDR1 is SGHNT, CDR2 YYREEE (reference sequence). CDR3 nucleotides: TGTGCCAGCAGCCAGCCAACTAGCGGGAATGGCGAGCAGTACTTC. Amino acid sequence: CASSQPTSGNGEQYF.

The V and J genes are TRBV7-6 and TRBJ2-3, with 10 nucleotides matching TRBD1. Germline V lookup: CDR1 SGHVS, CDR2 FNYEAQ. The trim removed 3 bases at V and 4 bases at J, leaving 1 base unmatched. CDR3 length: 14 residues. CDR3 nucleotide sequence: TGTGCCAGCAGCTTGACAGGGGGCGCAGATACGCAGTATTTT. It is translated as CASSLTGGADTQYF.

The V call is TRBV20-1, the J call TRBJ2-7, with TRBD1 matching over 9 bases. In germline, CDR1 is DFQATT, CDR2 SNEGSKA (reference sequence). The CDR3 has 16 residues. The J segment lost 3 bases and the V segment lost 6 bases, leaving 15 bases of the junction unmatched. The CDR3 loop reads CSAPGQGQAPLYEQYF. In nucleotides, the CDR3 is TGCAGTGCCCCAGGACAGGGGCAGGCTCCACTCTACGAGCAGTACTTC.

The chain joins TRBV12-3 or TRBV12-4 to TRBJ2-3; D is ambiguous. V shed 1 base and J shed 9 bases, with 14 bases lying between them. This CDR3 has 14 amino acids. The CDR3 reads CASSLVEGPVTQYF. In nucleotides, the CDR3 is TGTGCCAGCAGTTTAGTTGAAGGGCCAGTGACGCAGTATTTT.

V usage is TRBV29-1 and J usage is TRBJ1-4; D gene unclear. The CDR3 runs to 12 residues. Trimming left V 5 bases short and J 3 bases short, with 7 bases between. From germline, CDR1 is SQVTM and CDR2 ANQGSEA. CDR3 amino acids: CSVLGSNEKLFF. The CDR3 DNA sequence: TGCAGCGTTCTTGGCTCTAATGAAAAACTGTTTTTT.

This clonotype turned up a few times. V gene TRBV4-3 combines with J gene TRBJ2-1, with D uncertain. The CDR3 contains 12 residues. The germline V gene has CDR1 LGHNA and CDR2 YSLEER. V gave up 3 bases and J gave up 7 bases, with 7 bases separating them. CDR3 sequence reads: CASSQTRNEQFF. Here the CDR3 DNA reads TGCGCCAGCAGCCAGACACGGAATGAGCAGTTCTTC.

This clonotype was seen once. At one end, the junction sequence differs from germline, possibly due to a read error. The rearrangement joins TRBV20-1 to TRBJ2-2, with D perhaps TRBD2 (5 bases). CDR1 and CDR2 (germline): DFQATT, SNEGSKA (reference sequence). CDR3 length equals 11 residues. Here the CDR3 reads CSAITSGEMFF. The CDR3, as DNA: TGCAGTGCTATAACATCCGGGGAGATGTTTTTT.